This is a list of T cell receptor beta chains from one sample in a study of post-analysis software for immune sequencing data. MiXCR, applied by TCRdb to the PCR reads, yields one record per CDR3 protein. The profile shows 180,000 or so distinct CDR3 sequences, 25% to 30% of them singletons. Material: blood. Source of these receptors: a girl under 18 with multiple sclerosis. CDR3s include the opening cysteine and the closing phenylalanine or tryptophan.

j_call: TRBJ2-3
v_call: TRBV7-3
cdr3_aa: CASSSDSTSTDTQYF

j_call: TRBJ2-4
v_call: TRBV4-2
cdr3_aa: CASSQAGGPALAKNIQYF

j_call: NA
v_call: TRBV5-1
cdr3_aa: CASSLEGYEQYF

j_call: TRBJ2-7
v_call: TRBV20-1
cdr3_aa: CSARERVDEQYF

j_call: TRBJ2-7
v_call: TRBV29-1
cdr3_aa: CSVDRGSPYEQYF

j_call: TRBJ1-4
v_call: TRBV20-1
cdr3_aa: CSARGGADTTNEKLFF

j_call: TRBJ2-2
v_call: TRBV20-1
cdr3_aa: CSAREGGLGTGELFF

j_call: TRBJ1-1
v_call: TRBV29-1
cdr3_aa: CSVEAQGATEAFF

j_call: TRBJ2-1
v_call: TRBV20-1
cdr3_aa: CSAPSLREGYNEQFF

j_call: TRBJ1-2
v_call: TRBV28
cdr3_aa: CASSLRSTGRPTF

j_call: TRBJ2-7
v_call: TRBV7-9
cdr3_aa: CASSLVTGDEQYF

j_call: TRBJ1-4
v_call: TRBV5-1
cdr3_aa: CASSLDGGATNEKLFF

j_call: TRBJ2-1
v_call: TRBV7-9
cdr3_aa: CASSQGLAINEQFF

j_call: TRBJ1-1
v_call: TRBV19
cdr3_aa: CASSVIARNTEAFF

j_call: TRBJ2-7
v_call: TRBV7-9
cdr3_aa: CASRGGTTYEQYF

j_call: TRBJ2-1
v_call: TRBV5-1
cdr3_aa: CASSLTNLAGGPDEQFF

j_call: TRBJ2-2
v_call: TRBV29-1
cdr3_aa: CSVVVAAAGPYTGELFF

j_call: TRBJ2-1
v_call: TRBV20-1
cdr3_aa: CSAGTSGGGTYNEQFF

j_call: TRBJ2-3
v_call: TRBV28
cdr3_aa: CASSLRREGGTDTQYF

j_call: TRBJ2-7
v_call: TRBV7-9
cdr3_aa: CASSSVYEQYF

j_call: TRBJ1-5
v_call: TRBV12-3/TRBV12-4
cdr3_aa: CASSPGDRVGQPQHF

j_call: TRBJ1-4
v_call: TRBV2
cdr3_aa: CASSVEGATNEKLFF

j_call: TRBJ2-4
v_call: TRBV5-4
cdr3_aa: CASSLDRNSKNIQYF

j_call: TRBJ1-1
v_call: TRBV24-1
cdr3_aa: CATRDREMAEAFF

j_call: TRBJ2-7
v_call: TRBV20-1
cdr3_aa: CSAGTGAEQYF

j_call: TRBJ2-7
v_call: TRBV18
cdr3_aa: CASPPAGAQTYEQYF

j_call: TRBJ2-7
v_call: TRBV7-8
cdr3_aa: CASSPGTVTYEQYF

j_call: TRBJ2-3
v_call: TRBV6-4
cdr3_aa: CASSDDEGSTDTQYF

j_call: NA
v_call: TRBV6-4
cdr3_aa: CAGSSTSGGPYEQYF

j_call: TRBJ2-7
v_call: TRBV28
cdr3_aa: CASSFNHYEQYF

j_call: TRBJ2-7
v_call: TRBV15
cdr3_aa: CATSRDTREQYF

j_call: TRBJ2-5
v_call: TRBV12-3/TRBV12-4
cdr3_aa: CASSLAGAGETQYF

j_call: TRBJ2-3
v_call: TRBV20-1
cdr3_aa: CSARESIGSTQYF

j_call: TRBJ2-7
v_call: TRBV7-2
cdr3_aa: CASSPKTRLGAYEQYF

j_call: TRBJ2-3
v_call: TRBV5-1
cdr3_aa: CASSLERSTDTQYF

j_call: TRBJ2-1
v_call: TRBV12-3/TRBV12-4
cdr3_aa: CASSRGVNEQFF

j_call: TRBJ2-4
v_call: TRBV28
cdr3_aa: CASSLWSGRKVAKNIQYF

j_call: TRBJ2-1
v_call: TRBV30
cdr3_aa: CAWRWESSYNEQFF

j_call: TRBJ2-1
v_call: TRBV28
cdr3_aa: CASSLSGSSYNKQFF

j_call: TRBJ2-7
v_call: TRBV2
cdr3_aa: CASSAPRSSGGILNPDEQYF

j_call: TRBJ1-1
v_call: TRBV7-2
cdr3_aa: CASSLLATGTEAFF

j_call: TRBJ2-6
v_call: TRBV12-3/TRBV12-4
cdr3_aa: CASSPQDRGLAGANVLTF

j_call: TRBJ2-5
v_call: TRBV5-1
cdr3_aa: CASSSLTQETQYF

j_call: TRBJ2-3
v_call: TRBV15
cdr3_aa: CATSTRTSGTDTQYF

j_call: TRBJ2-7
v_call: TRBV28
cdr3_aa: CASRLPGQAPYEQYF

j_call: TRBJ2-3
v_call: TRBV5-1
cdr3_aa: CASSGTGGIADTQYF

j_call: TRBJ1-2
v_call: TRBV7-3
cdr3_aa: CASSLTPGSPDGYTF

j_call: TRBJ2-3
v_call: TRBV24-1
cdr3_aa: CATSDLGQGNTDAQYF